This is a list of T cell receptor beta chains from one sample in a study of PD-L1 blockade in urothelial cancer. Here immunoSEQ multiplex PCR was the method, and the copy in TCRdb shows in-frame clones only, minus some. The sample includes roughly 87,000 clones, roughly nine tenths of them seen just once. The input for sequencing was PBMCs, taken around atezolizumab (anti-PD-L1) treatment. The receptors were sampled from a woman in her 70s with urothelial cancer. Each CDR3 is given with its conserved first and last residue. Only some rows state a clone size, as once, few, many or a class for expanded clones.

>NA|TRBJ2-1|TRBV7-2
CASSLTNGGEQFF
>NA|TRBJ2-3|TRBV19
CASSIGWREGTDTQYF
>NA|TRBJ2-3|TRBV6-4
CASSDRGGPSADTQYF
>NA|TRBJ2-1|TRBV21-1
CASSKADRGSNSRYYNEQFF
>NA|TRBJ2-7|TRBV7-6
CASSQLRGYEQYF
>NA|TRBJ2-3|TRBV11-2
CASSLAGTSWLSSTDTQYF
>NA|TRBJ1-1|TRBV28
CASSRGQSNTEAFF
>NA|TRBJ1-1|TRBV28
CASRGDRTGTEAFF
>once|TRBJ1-2|TRBV19
CASRVWTGTGPLPGYGYTF
>NA|TRBJ1-2|TRBV5-6
CASSFSRASHTF
>NA|TRBJ2-7|TRBV5-1
CASSLGQGSNEQYF
>NA|TRBJ2-3|TRBV4-1
CASSSGQGGADTQYF
>NA|TRBJ2-1|TRBV2
CASSLPSGNEQFF
>NA|TRBJ1-2|TRBV18
CASSPYGFGQGNYGYTF
>NA|TRBJ2-2|TRBV7-8
CASSLVGAGDNTGELFF
>once|TRBJ2-2|TRBV15
CASSGRAMGTGELFF
>NA|TRBJ2-2|TRBV27
CATSTSGTGELFF
>few|TRBJ1-3|TRBV4-1
CASSQETGYTIYF
>once|TRBJ1-2|TRBV28
CASSLYHQYYGYTF
>NA|TRBJ2-7|TRBV6-1
CASSELMTRTYEQYF
>NA|TRBJ2-1|TRBV4-1
CASSQDRTSGLAGANEQFF
>once|TRBJ2-7|TRBV5-5
CASSFGAGLGYEQYF
>NA|TRBJ1-2|TRBV19
CATDRANYGYTF
>NA|TRBJ2-2|TRBV7-7
CASSLGLAEYSGELFF
>NA|TRBJ2-2|TRBV5-4
CASSSSGELFF